This section outlines one T cell receptor beta chain sequence together with its context. No antigen is known for it. The investigators reverse transcribed all of the isolated RNA, so they sequenced expressed TCRB transcripts. Assay: immunoSEQ multiplex PCR; the TCRdb copy retains only in-frame clones and omits some. The profile shows about 150,000 clones, over 8.5% of them singletons. These data are taken from a study of beta chain features in type 1 diabetes. Study observations and caveats: More deletions and fewer insertions at VDJ junctions were found in patients with type 1 diabetes.

Germline values: CDR1 SGHTA, CDR2 FQGNSA. The CDR3 covers 18 residues. The V segment lost 5 bases and the J segment 3 bases; nucleotides outside the gene matches: 14. The chain carries TRBV7-2 and TRBJ2-2; 8 bases map to TRBD2. The sample consisted of central memory CD4+ T cells from blood. This TCR derives from a man younger than 35 in good health. The CDR3 region has the DNA TGTGCCAGCAGCCGCGGGCTCAAGAGCGGGGGTTACACCGGGGAGCTGTTTTTT. As protein: CASSRGLKSGGYTGELFF.